This entry is about one T cell receptor (beta chain). Its antigen is not known. This may arise from a read error, as a much more abundant clone is one base away. V was pared by 2 bases and J by 4 bases, with 8 bases of the junction left unmatched. CDR1 is SEHNR, CDR2 FQNEAQ, per germline (reference sequence). This CDR3 is 17 amino acids long. TCRdb re-called the PCR reads through MiXCR, storing one row per CDR3 protein. The profile shows about 510,000 distinct CDR3 sequences, about a quarter of them singletons. These data originate in a study of molecular identifiers for immune sequencing clone quantification. Findings of the study overall: The sizes of highly expanded clones could be underestimated when identical TCR molecules share a barcode.

From approximately 20,000 to 1,000,000 sorted cells, naive CD8 libraries were generated with 10%, 30% or 50% RNA. Using a CD8+CD4-CCR7+CD45RA+ phenotype, naive CD8 T cells were sorted. Specimen: naive CD8+ T cells from blood, with Jurkat cell RNA spiked in. Indicated subset: FACS-sorted CD8+CD4-CCR7+CD45RA+ naive T cells. The chain employs TRBV7-9 and TRBJ2-3; 11 bases are shared with TRBD2. The TCR was taken from a human donor in good health. Some libraries in this study had Jurkat cell RNA spiked in. The CDR3: CASSLISSGGFADTQYF. The CDR3 DNA follows: TGTGCCAGCAGCTTAATATCTAGCGGGGGGTTCGCAGATACGCAGTATTTT. The full variable domain, in which reference TRBV7-9 and TRBJ2-3 provide the parts outside the CDR3, is DTGVSQNPRHKITKRGQNVTFRCDPISEHNRLYWYRQTLGQGPEFLTYFQNEAQLEKSRLLSDRFSAERPKGSFSTLEIQRTEQGDSAMYLCASSLISSGGFADTQYFGPGTRLTVL.